The 21 T cell receptor beta chains presented below share a single source sample, sequenced in a study of shared clonotypes between healthy human individuals. Naive CD8 cells lacked CD45RO and underwent positive selection for CCR7, leaving out terminally differentiated effector memory CD45RA+ cells. This table comes from immunoSEQ multiplex PCR, and its TCRdb copy is limited to in-frame clones, with some not included. Among about 2.1 million clones listed, around 93% were seen once. Sequencing input: naive CD8+ T cells from PBMCs. These receptors all come from a man between 18 and 29 years old in good health. Some clones in this sample may be carry-over from other donors' samples.

The count of this clone is one. The chain has TRBV10-3 and TRBJ2-7; D not resolved. Trimming shortened V by 5 bases and J by 1 base, and 6 bases separated the two germline ends. CDR3 size: 12 residues. Germline V gene sequence: CDR1 ENHRY, CDR2 SYGVKD. CDR3 in amino acids: CAISTPSYEQYF. The CDR3, as DNA: TGTGCCATCAGTACACCATCCTACGAGCAGTACTTC.

V is TRBV7-9 and J is TRBJ1-4; D is ambiguous. V was pared by 5 bases and J by 7 bases, with 14 bases between. This CDR3 region has 14 residues. CDR1 is SEHNR, CDR2 FQNEAQ, per germline (reference sequence). This chain's CDR3 is CASSPGRVGEKLFF. In nucleotides, the CDR3 is TGTGCCAGCAGCCCGGGGAGGGTTGGTGAAAAACTGTTTTTT. Looking up the rest from reference TRBV7-9 and TRBJ1-4 gives the full variable domain: DTGVSQNPRHKITKRGQNVTFRCDPISEHNRLYWYRQTLGQGPEFLTYFQNEAQLEKSRLLSDRFSAERPKGSFSTLEIQRTEQGDSAMYLCASSPGRVGEKLFFGSGTQLSVL.

The chain recombines TRBV27 with TRBJ1-5; no clear D. Between the trimmed V and J ends, which lost 2 bases and 5 bases, there was a span of 22 bases. There are 18 residues in the CDR3. CDR1 and CDR2 (germline): MNHEY, SMNVEV (reference sequence). This CDR3 is CASSLLGPVRAGYQPQHF. CDR3 coding DNA: TGTGCCAGCAGTTTACTGGGCCCCGTCCGGGCGGGGTATCAGCCCCAGCATTTT.

The rearrangement links TRBV5-1 to TRBJ2-7, with 7 bases matching TRBD1. The CDR3 is made up of 16 amino acids. V dropped 4 bases and J dropped 4; count of bases not matched to a gene: 14. In germline, CDR1 is SGHRS, CDR2 YFSETQ. In DNA, the CDR3 is TGCGCCAGCAGCCTCGAGGACAGGCCCCGAACTTACGAGCAGTACTTC. Its translation is CASSLEDRPRTYEQYF.

The rearrangement links TRBV29-1 to TRBJ1-1; 7 bases map to TRBD1. The J segment lost 0 bases and the V segment lost 4 bases, leaving 8 bases of the junction unmatched. The CDR3 runs 15 residues. The V gene's germline CDR1 is SQVTM and CDR2 ANQGSEA. The CDR3 sequence: CSVVQGGGMNTEAFF. CDR3 nucleotides: TGCAGCGTTGTGCAGGGGGGGGGAATGAACACTGAAGCTTTCTTT.

This clone has a single count. J is TRBJ2-3 and V is TRBV7-9; maybe TRBD2 (5 bases). Germline V gene data show CDR1 as SEHNR and CDR2 as FQNEAQ (reference sequence). This CDR3 region has 16 residues. Trimming left V 1 base short and J 0 bases short, with 11 bases between. CDR3 sequence (DNA): TGTGCCAGCAGCTTAGGGTTCGGGGTGAGCACAGATACGCAGTATTTT. This gives the protein CASSLGFGVSTDTQYF.

The V call is TRBV27, the J call TRBJ2-1; 8 bases are a match to TRBD2. CDR3 size: 16 residues. Germline CDR1 and CDR2: MNHEY and SMNVEV (reference sequence). Trimming at V came to 4 bases and at J to 0 bases, leaving 5 bases not matched to a gene. The CDR3, as DNA: TGTGCCAGCAGTTCGAAAAGCGGGAGCTCCTACAATGAGCAGTTCTTC. Translated, it gives CASSSKSGSSYNEQFF.

The chain links TRBV6-4 to TRBJ2-1; D is possibly TRBD1 or TRBD2 (5 bases each). The V end lost 4 bases, the J end lost 5 bases, and 12 bases lay between the germline ends. The CDR3 contains 14 residues. CDR1 is MRHNA, CDR2 SNTAGT, per germline. Written as DNA, the CDR3 is TGTGCCAGCAGTGCGCGAGGGGCGGACAATGAGCAGTTCTTC. It is translated as CASSARGADNEQFF.

The chain joins TRBV15 to TRBJ1-2, with a possible D match to TRBD1 (6 bases). CDR3 length: 17 amino acids. V lost 0 bases to trimming and J lost 3 bases, with 17 bases between them. The V gene's germline CDR1 is LNHNV and CDR2 YYDKDF (reference sequence). The CDR3 protein is CATSRDWGQGMDYGYTF. CDR3 sequence (DNA): TGTGCCACCAGCAGAGATTGGGGGCAGGGGATGGACTATGGCTACACCTTC.

V is TRBV28 and J is TRBJ1-1; tentatively, D is TRBD1 (6 bases). Germline assignment: CDR1 MDHEN and CDR2 SYDVKM. The V end was cut by 1 base, the J end by 3 bases, with 18 bases between. There are 17 residues in the CDR3. This CDR3 reads CASSLFYRGRGHTEAFF. DNA for the CDR3: TGTGCCAGCAGTTTATTTTATCGCGGCAGGGGCCACACTGAAGCTTTCTTT. The full variable domain, rest sourced from reference TRBV28 and TRBJ1-1, is DVKVTQSSRYLVKRTGEKVFLECVQDMDHENMFWYRQDPGLGLRLIYFSYDVKMKEKGDIPEGYSVSREKKERFSLILESASTNQTSMYLCASSLFYRGRGHTEAFFGQGTRLTVV.

The chain is built from TRBV15 and TRBJ1-5; no definite D call. The germline V gene encodes CDR1 LNHNV and CDR2 YYDKDF (reference sequence). The CDR3 covers 17 residues. V was shortened by 0 bases and J by 0 bases, with 12 bases between the two germline ends. The CDR3 here is CATSRDFPEYSNQPQHF. DNA of the CDR3: TGTGCCACCAGCAGAGATTTCCCAGAGTATAGCAATCAGCCCCAGCATTTT.

The V and J genes are TRBV28 and TRBJ2-7, with 7 nucleotides matching TRBD1. Germline V gives CDR1 MDHEN, CDR2 SYDVKM. The CDR3 is 14 amino acids. After removal of 3 bases from V and 3 bases from J, the junction contained 5 bases not matched to a gene. This CDR3 is CASSFVRQGYEQYF. The CDR3 DNA reads TGTGCCAGCAGTTTTGTCCGACAGGGCTACGAGCAGTACTTC.

The chain has TRBV25-1 and TRBJ2-2, with D possibly called TRBD1 or TRBD2 (5 bases each). This CDR3 is built from 14 residues. Germline CDR1 MGHDK, CDR2 SYGVNS. Trimming left V 6 bases short and J 2 bases short, with 10 bases between. Here the CDR3 reads CASRMGVNTGELFF. In DNA, the CDR3 is TGTGCCAGCAGGATGGGGGTTAACACCGGGGAGCTGTTTTTT.

V usage is TRBV19 and J usage is TRBJ1-2, with D possibly matching TRBD1 (6 bases). V lost 7 bases and J 8 bases, leaving 14 bases between the germline ends. This CDR3 has 12 residues. Germline loops: CDR1 LNHDA, CDR2 SQIVND (reference sequence). CDR3 nucleotide sequence: TGTGCCAGTAAGGGGGAGTTTAAAGGCTACACCTTC. Translated, it gives CASKGEFKGYTF.

The V call is TRBV5-5, the J call TRBJ2-7, with TRBD2 matching over 7 bases. Germline CDR1 and CDR2: SGHKS and YYEKEE (reference sequence). The V and J ends lost 4 bases and 0 bases, in that order; junction bases with no gene match: 7. The CDR3 length is 15 residues. The chain's CDR3 is CASSGPERGSYEQYF. The CDR3 coding sequence is TGTGCCAGCAGCGGACCTGAGCGGGGCTCCTACGAGCAGTACTTC.

V is TRBV4-2 and J is TRBJ2-2; D perhaps matches TRBD2 (5 bases). From germline, CDR1 is LGHNA and CDR2 YNFKEQ. This CDR3 is 14 amino acids long. Trimming shortened V by 0 bases and J by 7 bases, and 9 bases separated the two germline ends. This chain's CDR3 is CASSQDPGNGELFF. The CDR3 nucleotides read TGTGCCAGCAGCCAAGACCCGGGAAACGGGGAGCTGTTTTTT.

For this clone: The same CDR3 is also encoded by other DNA sequences in this sample. The genes are TRBV7-3 and TRBJ2-1; 13 bases line up with TRBD2. V shed 5 bases, J shed 4 bases, and the junction held 2 bases outside the gene matches. CDR1 and CDR2 from the germline V gene are SGHTA and FQGTGA. The CDR3 has 15 amino acids. CDR3 amino acids: CASSLLAGGYNEQFF. CDR3 in DNA: TGTGCCAGCAGCCTACTAGCGGGAGGGTACAATGAGCAGTTCTTC. The full variable domain, in which reference TRBV7-3 and TRBJ2-1 provide the parts outside the CDR3, is GAGVSQTPSNKVTEKGKYVELRCDPISGHTALYWYRQSLGQGPEFLIYFQGTGAADDSGLPNDRFFAVRPEGSVSTLKIQRTERGDSAVYLCASSLLAGGYNEQFFGPGTRLTVL.

The chain couples TRBV4-2 to TRBJ2-4, with D perhaps TRBD2 (5 bases). The germline V and J ends were trimmed by 3 bases and 8 bases, with 17 bases remaining between them. Germline-derived CDR1 and CDR2 are LGHNA and YNFKEQ. The CDR3 contains 15 residues. CDR3 sequence reads: CASSQALDPADIQYF. The CDR3 DNA sequence: TGTGCCAGCAGCCAGGCACTAGACCCCGCGGACATTCAGTACTTC.

J is TRBJ2-1 and V is TRBV25-1, with D possibly matching TRBD2 (5 bases). From germline, CDR1 is MGHDK and CDR2 SYGVNS. V lost 2 bases and J 9 bases, leaving 11 bases between the germline ends. The CDR3 totals 13 residues. Here the CDR3 reads CASSERESGEQFF. In DNA form, the CDR3 reads TGTGCCAGCAGTGAACGGGAAAGCGGTGAGCAGTTCTTC. The entire variable domain, with the rest obtained from reference TRBV25-1 and TRBJ2-1, is as follows: EADIYQTPRYLVIGTGKKITLECSQTMGHDKMYWYQQDPGMELHLIHYSYGVNSTEKGDLSSESTVSRIRTEHFPLTLESARPSHTSQYLCASSERESGEQFFGPGTRLTVL.

As DNA, the CDR3 is TGTGCCAGCAGCCCCCGTGTCAGAGGGCAAGAGACCCAGTACTTC. It yields the protein CASSPRVRGQETQYF. This chain connects TRBV9 to TRBJ2-5, with D possibly TRBD2 on 5 matching bases. The CDR3 runs 15 residues. The germline V and J ends were trimmed by 4 bases and 2 bases, with 15 bases remaining between them. CDR1 SGDLS and CDR2 YYNGEE come from the germline V gene.

About this clone: The limits of the CDR3 on the DNA are not certain, so only TCRdb's listed CDR3 is given. The gene calls are TRBV21-1 and TRBJ2-3. TRBV21-1 is a known pseudogene. The CDR3 contains 15 residues when both ends are counted. This CDR3 reads CASSTRGWAKGTQYF.